This T cell receptor beta chain was sequenced in a study of early T cells in non-severe SARS-CoV-2 infection. Study information: Sequencing targeted bulk RNA from unsorted whole blood, leaving chains unpaired. Study-wide findings and caveats: In VDJdb matching, anti-spike CD8 responses were favored while private and CD4 specificities went missing.

Attached unique molecular identifiers marked individual cDNA molecules. TCRdb re-called the 5' RACE reads with MiXCR, one entry per CDR3 protein. Counted here are around 35,000 distinct CDR3 sequences, around 6.1% occurring once; the ten biggest clones make up roughly 25%. At least ten counts were recorded for this clonotype. The antigen remains unidentified. With 4 bases clipped from V and 5 bases from J, the junction kept 8 bases outside the gene matches. The CDR3 has 15 amino acids. From germline, CDR1 is KGHDR and CDR2 SFDVKD. The TCR was taken from an adult who was a healthcare worker with PCR-confirmed SARS-CoV-2 infection or an uninfected control (not recorded which). The sequenced sample consisted of whole blood. The chain uses TRBV24-1 and TRBJ1-2; 8 bases fit TRBD1. The CDR3 region is CATSDPQTGDYGYTF. CDR3 coding DNA: TGTGCCACCAGTGACCCGCAGACAGGGGATTATGGCTACACCTTC.